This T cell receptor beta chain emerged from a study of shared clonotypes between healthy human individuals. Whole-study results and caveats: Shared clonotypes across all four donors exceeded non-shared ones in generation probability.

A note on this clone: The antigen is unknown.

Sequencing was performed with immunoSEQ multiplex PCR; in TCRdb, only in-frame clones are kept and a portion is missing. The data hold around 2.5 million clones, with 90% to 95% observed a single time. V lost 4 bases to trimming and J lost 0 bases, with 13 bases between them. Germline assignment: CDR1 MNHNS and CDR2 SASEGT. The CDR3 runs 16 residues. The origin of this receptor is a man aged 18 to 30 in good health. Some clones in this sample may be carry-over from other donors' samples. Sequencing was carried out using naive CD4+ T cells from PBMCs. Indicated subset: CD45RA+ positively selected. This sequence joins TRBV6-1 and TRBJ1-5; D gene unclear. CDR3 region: CASSGETRISNQPQHF. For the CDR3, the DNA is TGTGCCAGCAGTGGGGAGACACGGATTAGCAATCAGCCCCAGCATTTT.